This is a list of T cell receptor beta chains from one sample in a study of T cell repertoires in cytomegalovirus infection. Via MiXCR, TCRdb re-called the reads, giving one row per CDR3 protein. The data contain about 100,000 distinct CDR3 sequences, 20% to 25% of them singletons. The sequencing input was CD8+ T cells from PBMCs. These receptors were obtained from a human donor in good health (CMV status not recorded). Some clones in this sample may be carry-over from other donors' samples. The CDR3 runs from the conserved cysteine through the conserved F or W. The D gene is left open where the match is weak. Not all rows give a size; the values are once, few, many and, for expanded clones, a class.

>-|15|TRBJ1-4|many|TRBV7-6
TGTGCCAGCAGCCCACAGTTGGGAGGGCGTGAAAAACTGTTTTTT
CASSPQLGGREKLFF
>TRBD1|13|TRBJ2-1|-|TRBV27
TGTGCCAGCCGCCGGACAGGGTACAATGAGCAGTTCTTC
CASRRTGYNEQFF
>TRBD1|15|TRBJ1-4|few|TRBV28
TGTGCCAGCAGATTTACAGGGGATCTTAATGAAAAACTGTTTTTT
CASRFTGDLNEKLFF
>TRBD1|16|TRBJ1-1|few|TRBV6-2/TRBV6-3
TGTGCCAGCAGTTACTTACCGGGACAGACGAACACTGAAGCTTTCTTT
CASSYLPGQTNTEAFF
>-|13|TRBJ1-1|many|TRBV7-6
TGTGCCAGCAGTTTTGGCAGCAACACTGAAGCTTTCTTT
CASSFGSNTEAFF
>-|17|TRBJ2-7|-|TRBV15
TGTGCCACCAGCAGATCCCCAGGGTGGGGGAGCTCCTACGAGCAGTACTTC
CATSRSPGWGSSYEQYF
>-|14|TRBJ1-5|many|TRBV6-1
TGTGCCAGCAGTCAATGGGACCACAATCAGCCCCAGCATTTT
CASSQWDHNQPQHF
>TRBD2|15|TRBJ2-5|-|TRBV5-5
TGTGCCAGCAGCTTAGAGACTAGCGGGTTAGAGACCCAGTACTTC
CASSLETSGLETQYF
>-|17|TRBJ1-5|-|TRBV2
TGTGCCAGCAGCGTCGATACAGGGTTCGGTAGCAATCAGCCCCAGCATTTT
CASSVDTGFGSNQPQHF
>-|15|TRBJ2-7|-|TRBV7-4
TGTGCCAGCAGCGACGCTAGGACACCTTCCTACGAGCAGTACTTC
CASSDARTPSYEQYF
>TRBD1|18|TRBJ2-5|once|TRBV28
TGTGCCAGCAGCGATCCGGGACAGGGGGCCCGGTACCAAGAGACCCAGTACTTC
CASSDPGQGARYQETQYF
>-|12|TRBJ2-1|-|TRBV20-1
TGCAGTGCTCCCGACAGATACAATGAGCAGTTCTTC
CSAPDRYNEQFF
>-|15|TRBJ2-5|many|TRBV28
TGTGCCAGCACCAATTTACTAGTTACCCAAGAGACCCAGTACTTC
CASTNLLVTQETQYF
>TRBD1|16|TRBJ1-2|-|TRBV7-9
TGTGCCAGCAGCATCGGTGGACAGGTCGGGAACTATGGCTACACCTTC
CASSIGGQVGNYGYTF
>-|16|TRBJ2-7|many|TRBV11-2
TGTGCCAGCAGCTACGGAGGGGGAATGAGCTCCTACGAGCAGTACTTC
CASSYGGGMSSYEQYF
>TRBD1|15|TRBJ2-1|few|TRBV11-2
TGTGCCAGCATCCCACCGGGACAGAACTACAATGAGCAGTTCTTC
CASIPPGQNYNEQFF
>-|15|TRBJ2-3|few|TRBV7-3
TGTGCCAGCAGCTATAGCGGATTTGCCACAGATACGCAGTATTTT
CASSYSGFATDTQYF
>-|15|TRBJ1-1|few|TRBV6-2/TRBV6-3
TGTACCAGCAGCCTCTCGGCGGGGATAGGGACTGAAGCTTTCTTT
CTSSLSAGIGTEAFF
>-|17|TRBJ2-5|many|TRBV7-2
TGTGCCAGCAGCCCCACTTCCCTTACCGACAGCCAAGAGACCCAGTACTTC
CASSPTSLTDSQETQYF
>TRBD1|17|TRBJ1-5|-|TRBV6-2/TRBV6-3
TGTGCCAGCAGCCTCTCGGGACAGGGGGTGTTCAATCAGCCCCAGCATTTT
CASSLSGQGVFNQPQHF
>-|14|TRBJ2-5|-|TRBV6-1
TGTGCCAGCAGTCCGAGGGACCCCACGGAGACCCAGTACTTC
CASSPRDPTETQYF
>-|17|TRBJ2-7|many|TRBV7-2
TGTGCCAGCAGCCCGGGTATCTTATTGCAAAGAGGGGACGAGCAGTACTTC
CASSPGILLQRGDEQYF
>-|14|TRBJ1-1|few|TRBV6-2/TRBV6-3
TGTGCCAGCCGTTGGGGTCCCGAGAACACTGAAGCTTTCTTT
CASRWGPENTEAFF
>-|13|TRBJ2-1|-|TRBV5-1
TGCGCCAGCAGCTGGGGTCCCGGCAATGAGCAGTTCTTC
CASSWGPGNEQFF
>-|13|TRBJ1-5|many|TRBV7-8
TGTGCCAGCAGCTCCAGCCGGGGTAAGCCCCAGCATTTT
CASSSSRGKPQHF
>TRBD1|15|TRBJ1-2|-|TRBV4-3
TGCGCCAGCAGCCCTTGGACAGGAATCGACTATGGCTACACCTTC
CASSPWTGIDYGYTF
>-|15|TRBJ2-7|-|TRBV20-1
TGCAGTGCTAGAGATCCGACCCGGCGGTCCTACGAGCAGTACTTC
CSARDPTRRSYEQYF
>-|11|TRBJ2-1|many|TRBV29-1
TGCAGCGTGGATACCAACCGGGGGCAGTTCTTC
CSVDTNRGQFF
>TRBD1|17|TRBJ2-1|few|TRBV9
TGTGCCAGCAGCGCTAACCCCCAGGGACAGGGGGCGTTTGAGCAGTTCTTC
CASSANPQGQGAFEQFF
>-|17|TRBJ1-2|few|TRBV7-9
TGTGCCAGCAAACCATTAAGTTGGACGGCCAACAGTTATGGCTACACCTTC
CASKPLSWTANSYGYTF
>-|14|TRBJ1-1|many|TRBV11-1
TGTGCCAGCAGCCCCTGGGAGGTGAACACTGAAGCTTTCTTT
CASSPWEVNTEAFF
>-|13|TRBJ2-7|-|TRBV12-3/TRBV12-4
TGTGCCAGCAGTTCTTCCGGGACCTACGAGCAGTACTTC
CASSSSGTYEQYF
>-|11|TRBJ2-1|-|TRBV6-4
TGTGCCAGCAGTGAAGGGCCTGAGCAGTTCTTC
CASSEGPEQFF
>-|19|TRBJ1-1|-|TRBV28
TGTGCCAGCCAATCAGACAGTTCTCACCCAAGAAATAAGAACACTGAAGCTTTCTTT
CASQSDSSHPRNKNTEAFF
>-|12|TRBJ2-5|-|TRBV27
TGTGCCAGCGGCGTCGGACAAGAGACCCAGTACTTC
CASGVGQETQYF
>-|19|TRBJ2-3|many|TRBV6-5
TGTGCCAGCAGTTACTCGGCAGGGGACAACATGCCTGCCACAGATACGCAGTATTTT
CASSYSAGDNMPATDTQYF
>-|14|TRBJ1-1|-|TRBV19
TGTGCCAGTAGGGACAGTTTACCAAACACTGAAGCTTTCTTT
CASRDSLPNTEAFF
>-|15|TRBJ2-2|many|TRBV7-9
TGTGCCAGCAGCCCCGGGACGGCGAACACCGGGGAGCTGTTTTTT
CASSPGTANTGELFF
>-|12|TRBJ2-1|few|TRBV12-3/TRBV12-4
TGTGCCAGCAGTTTTATGCGGAATGAGCAGTTCTTC
CASSFMRNEQFF
>-|17|TRBJ2-5|-|TRBV3-1
TGTGCCAGCAGCCAAGGGTGGTGGACAACTAGCCAAGAGACCCAGTACTTC
CASSQGWWTTSQETQYF
>-|15|TRBJ2-2|-|TRBV7-9
TGTGCCAGCAGCGCCGCCCGTAGCGGTACTGGGGAGCTGTTTTTT
CASSAARSGTGELFF
>-|17|TRBJ2-1|few|TRBV7-9
TGTGCCAGCAGCTTGTCCGGCCCGGCCTTGACAGACCATGAGCAGTTCTTC
CASSLSGPALTDHEQFF